These 30 T cell receptor beta chains originate from one sample sequenced in a study of cytomegalovirus exposure and HLA in healthy donors (dated by TCRdb to 2016 to 2017). Libraries were prepared through the immunoSEQ multiplex PCR assay. For the multiplex PCR, a mixture combining 60 forward primers for TCR Vbeta segments and 13 reverse primers for TCR Jbeta segments was used. Sourced from immuneACCESS, this table was stored by TCRdb with only in-frame sequences that have V and J called. A share of the clones is absent; for the studies checked, an unresolved V gene accounts for under half, and the remainder has no known explanation. The sample includes some 150,000 clones, with roughly four fifths observed a single time. Clones ranked in the top ten supply roughly 3.1% of the sample. The sequenced sample was PBMCs. The receptors stem from a man between 18 and 35 years old in good health and CMV-seropositive.

The genes are TRBV29-1 and TRBJ2-4, with a weak D call TRBD1 (5 bases). The CDR3 runs to 15 residues. Trimming stripped 5 bases from V and 0 bases from J, with 14 bases between. CDR1 is SQVTM, CDR2 ANQGSEA, per germline. CDR3 protein: CSVRQGTIAKNIQYF. The CDR3 DNA follows: TGCAGCGTTCGGCAGGGTACCATAGCCAAAAACATTCAGTACTTC.

The chain links TRBV29-1 to TRBJ2-3; 7 bases are shared with TRBD1. Germline loops: CDR1 SQVTM, CDR2 ANQGSEA. V gave up 2 bases and J gave up 2 bases; unmatched junction bases: 7. This CDR3 has 15 residues. The CDR3 sequence is CSVERQGNFTDTQYF. The CDR3 coding sequence is TGCAGCGTTGAAAGACAGGGAAACTTCACAGATACGCAGTATTTT.

In DNA form, the CDR3 reads TGTGCCAGCAGCCCGACGGAGGGGTACACTGAAGCTTTCTTT. As protein: CASSPTEGYTEAFF. V usage is TRBV11-2 and J usage is TRBJ1-1; TRBD1 might be the D (5 bases). Germline CDR1 SGHAT, CDR2 FQNNGV. The V gene lost 5 bases and the J gene lost 3 bases, with 13 bases spanning the gap. The CDR3 loop spans 14 amino acids.

The V gene is TRBV5-4, the J gene TRBJ2-7; the match to TRBD2 covers 10 bases. Per germline, CDR1 SGHNT and CDR2 YYREEE (reference sequence). Unmatched junction bases numbered 9, after V lost 0 bases and J lost 3 bases. The CDR3 is 17 residues long. CDR3 in DNA: TGTGCCAGCAGCTTGGGGCTAGCGGGAGTACCGAACTACGAGCAGTACTTC. As protein: CASSLGLAGVPNYEQYF.

This chain links TRBV27 with TRBJ1-5, with D perhaps matching TRBD1 (5 bases). Trimming cost V 3 bases and J 1 base, with 10 bases left between them. The germline V gene has CDR1 MNHEY and CDR2 SMNVEV (reference sequence). CDR3 length: 15 amino acids. The CDR3 region has the DNA TGTGCCAGCAGTTTCAGACAGAGCAGCAATCAGCCCCAGCATTTT. Protein: CASSFRQSSNQPQHF.

V and J are TRBV5-1 and TRBJ2-7; D is uncertain. The CDR3 runs to 13 residues. Germline CDR1 and CDR2: SGHRS and YFSETQ. Trimming took off 2 bases at V and 5 bases at J, with 11 bases between the two ends. The CDR3 loop reads CASSFGPRDEQYF. DNA for the CDR3: TGCGCCAGCAGCTTTGGCCCCCGGGACGAGCAGTACTTC.

J is TRBJ2-1 and V is TRBV29-1, with TRBD1 matching over 8 bases. Germline lookup yields CDR1 SQVTM and CDR2 ANQGSEA. V dropped 7 bases and J dropped 3; count of bases not matched to a gene: 5. The CDR3 extends over 13 amino acids. CDR3 nucleotides: TGCAGCGCCTCGGACAGGGTCTACAATGAGCAGTTCTTC. Translation gives CSASDRVYNEQFF.

J is TRBJ1-2 and V is TRBV7-9, with 10 bases identical to TRBD1. Germline CDR1 and CDR2: SEHNR and FQNEAQ (reference sequence). This CDR3 has 18 residues. Trimming removed 5 bases from V and 1 base from J; junction bases left unmatched: 13. CDR3 protein: CASSPRGQGGPYNYGYTF. The CDR3 DNA is TGTGCCAGCAGCCCAAGAGGACAGGGGGGCCCCTATAACTATGGCTACACCTTC.

A single count supports this clone. The V call is TRBV10-3, the J call TRBJ2-1; 10 bases map to TRBD1. In germline, CDR1 is ENHRY, CDR2 SYGVKD. The J segment lost 4 bases and the V segment lost 0 bases, leaving 12 bases of the junction unmatched. The CDR3 consists of 19 residues. The CDR3 nucleotides are TGTGCCATCAGTGAGTCGTTTAAGGGACAGGGGCCCCTTTACAATGAGCAGTTCTTC. Translating it yields CAISESFKGQGPLYNEQFF.

The chain is built from TRBV29-1 and TRBJ1-1; a weak D match, TRBD1 (6 bases). This CDR3 has 17 amino acids. In germline, CDR1 is SQVTM, CDR2 ANQGSEA. Trimming cost V 7 bases and J 0 bases, with 24 bases left between them. CDR3 sequence: CSASPGKGGNMNTEAFF. CDR3 nucleotide sequence: TGCAGCGCAAGTCCGGGGAAAGGGGGAAACATGAACACTGAAGCTTTCTTT.

The chain combines TRBV9 with TRBJ1-3, with 12 bases aligning to TRBD1. Unmatched junction bases numbered 3, after V lost 2 bases and J lost 6 bases. CDR1 and CDR2 (germline): SGDLS, YYNGEE. The CDR3 is made up of 15 amino acids. The CDR3: CASSVGTGGKNTIYF. CDR3 DNA sequence: TGTGCCAGCAGCGTTGGGACAGGGGGCAAAAACACCATATATTTT.

The chain employs TRBV6-1 and TRBJ2-3, with 12 bases aligning to TRBD2. The CDR3 has 17 residues. The ends lost 3 bases at V and 1 base at J; junction bases unmatched: 5. Germline CDR1 reads MNHNS; CDR2 reads SASEGT. The CDR3 protein is CASSDTPSGGGTDTQYF. The CDR3 region has the DNA TGTGCCAGCAGTGATACTCCTAGCGGGGGGGGCACAGATACGCAGTATTTT.

This sequence joins TRBV19 and TRBJ2-3, with 8 bases fitting TRBD1. The CDR3 is 14 residues long. Per germline, CDR1 LNHDA and CDR2 SQIVND (reference sequence). The V and J ends lost 2 bases and 9 bases, in that order; junction bases with no gene match: 7. CDR3 sequence: CASSIRGQGETQYF. DNA of the CDR3: TGTGCCAGTAGTATAAGAGGACAGGGAGAAACGCAGTATTTT.

In regard to this clone: Mismatch with germline at one junction end may stem from a read error. The chain combines TRBV7-9 with TRBJ2-5, with 8 bases matching TRBD2. CDR1 and CDR2 from the germline V gene are SEHNR and FQNEAQ (reference sequence). The CDR3 contains 16 residues. In DNA form, the CDR3 reads TGTTCCAGCAGCTCCCACGAGGAGCGGGAGCGAGAGACCCAGTACTTC. This gives the protein CSSSSHEERERETQYF. Drawing the rest from reference TRBV7-9 and TRBJ2-5, the complete variable domain is DTGVSQNPRHKITKRGQNVTFRCDPISEHNRLYWYRQTLGQGPEFLTYFQNEAQLEKSRLLSDRFSAERPKGSFSTLEIQRTEQGDSAMYLCSSSSHEERERETQYFGPGTRLLVL.

Only a few counts were recorded for this clone. V usage is TRBV28 and J usage is TRBJ2-6, with TRBD1 matching 8 bases. Germline loops: CDR1 MDHEN, CDR2 SYDVKM. The CDR3 runs to 17 residues. The V segment lost 5 bases and the J segment 2 bases; nucleotides outside the gene matches: 8. CDR3 coding DNA: TGTGCCAGCAGTACCGGACAGGGAAGAACTGGGGCCAACGTCCTGACTTTC. It yields the protein CASSTGQGRTGANVLTF.

The rearrangement uses TRBV7-9 and TRBJ2-7; TRBD1 matches at 8 bases. V lost 3 bases, J lost 2 bases, and 3 bases stayed unmatched. The germline V gene encodes CDR1 SEHNR and CDR2 FQNEAQ (reference sequence). The CDR3 spans 14 residues. The CDR3 DNA reads as TGTGCCAGCAGCTTCGGACAGGGCCCCTACGAGCAGTACTTC. The encoded protein is CASSFGQGPYEQYF. Full variable domain (remainder filled in from reference TRBV7-9 and TRBJ2-7): DTGVSQNPRHKITKRGQNVTFRCDPISEHNRLYWYRQTLGQGPEFLTYFQNEAQLEKSRLLSDRFSAERPKGSFSTLEIQRTEQGDSAMYLCASSFGQGPYEQYFGPGTRLTVT.

The chain joins TRBV6-5 to TRBJ2-1, with D tentatively TRBD2 (5 bases). The CDR3 is made up of 15 amino acids. Germline assignment: CDR1 MNHEY and CDR2 SVGAGI. V dropped 6 bases and J dropped 4 bases, with 16 bases sitting between them. In DNA, the CDR3 is TGTGCCAGCAGGCACTTCGACGGGATGTACAATGAGCAGTTCTTC. Encoded protein: CASRHFDGMYNEQFF.

CDR3 protein: CASSPRGPGNTEAFF. CDR3 DNA: TGTGCCAGCAGCCCGAGGGGGCCGGGGAACACTGAAGCTTTCTTT. This sequence joins TRBV5-6 and TRBJ1-1; 7 bases fit TRBD1. Per the germline V gene, CDR1 is SGHDT and CDR2 is YYEEEE. The CDR3 has 15 residues. V trimming: 4 bases; J trimming: 1 base; junction bases outside the gene matches: 7. Based on the CDR3 plus reference TRBV5-6 and TRBJ1-1, the full variable domain is DAGVTQSPTHLIKTRGQQVTLRCSPKSGHDTVSWYQQALGQGPQFIFQYYEEEERQRGNFPDRFSGHQFPNYSSELNVNALLLGDSALYLCASSPRGPGNTEAFFGQGTRLTVV.

The chain links TRBV28 to TRBJ1-3; no clear D gene. The V gene's germline CDR1 is MDHEN and CDR2 SYDVKM. This CDR3 is built from 15 residues. Trimming pared 4 bases from V and 3 bases from J, leaving 13 bases between. The CDR3 reads CASSSPTAGGNTIYF. The DNA of the CDR3 is TGTGCCAGCAGTTCCCCTACGGCAGGTGGAAACACCATATATTTT.

The chain links TRBV18 to TRBJ1-1; D remains ambiguous. Per the germline V gene, CDR1 is KGHSH and CDR2 is LQKENI. V lost 8 bases and J lost 0, with 10 bases in between. This CDR3 has 13 residues. The DNA of the CDR3 is TGTGCCAGCCGGGGAGAGTTGAACACTGAAGCTTTCTTT. This encodes CASRGELNTEAFF.

The chain employs TRBV30 and TRBJ1-6, with TRBD1 matching 9 bases. CDR1 and CDR2 (germline): GTSNPN, SVGIG (reference sequence). Trimming at V came to 5 bases and at J to 7 bases, leaving 6 bases not matched to a gene. This CDR3 region has 14 residues. CDR3 amino acids: CAWVQGATNSPLHF. The CDR3 nucleotides are TGTGCCTGGGTACAGGGGGCGACGAATTCACCCCTCCACTTT.

The V gene is TRBV2, the J gene TRBJ2-1, with TRBD2 matching 15 bases. Per germline, CDR1 SNHLY and CDR2 FYNNEI. V was pared by 1 base and J by 7 bases, with 5 bases of the junction left unmatched. CDR3 length equals 17 residues. The CDR3 spells CASSEGTSGGASNEQFF. The DNA for the CDR3 is TGTGCCAGCAGTGAAGGGACTAGCGGGGGGGCCTCGAATGAGCAGTTCTTC.

The chain combines TRBV5-1 with TRBJ2-5, with 9 nucleotides matching TRBD1. The CDR3 covers 15 residues. From germline, CDR1 is SGHRS and CDR2 YFSETQ. V lost 4 bases to trimming and J lost 4 bases; unmatched junction nucleotides: 8. The CDR3 bases are TGCGCCAGCAGCGACCCACAGGGGGCGAGAGAGACCCAGTACTTC. Amino acids: CASSDPQGARETQYF.

The chain has TRBV2 and TRBJ2-6; 8 positions match TRBD1. This CDR3 is built from 15 residues. Germline values: CDR1 SNHLY, CDR2 FYNNEI. Unmatched junction bases numbered 3, after V lost 5 bases and J lost 3 bases. The CDR3 spells CASSRQGSGANVLTF. CDR3 nucleotides: TGTGCCAGCAGTAGACAGGGGAGTGGGGCCAACGTCCTGACTTTC.

The rearrangement uses TRBV30 and TRBJ1-2; D call uncertain. V was shortened by 0 bases and J by 5 bases, with 7 bases between the two germline ends. There are 12 residues in the CDR3. The germline CDR1 and CDR2 sequences are GTSNPN and SVGIG (reference sequence). CDR3 nucleotides: TGTGCCTGGAGTGTTCTCGCGTATGGCTACACCTTC. Translated: CAWSVLAYGYTF.

This sequence joins TRBV10-2 and TRBJ1-5; D unclear. Germline V gene lookup returns CDR1 WSHSY and CDR2 SAAADI. Trimming stripped 3 bases from V and 6 bases from J, with 12 bases between. This CDR3 has 14 amino acids. This CDR3 is CASSDVGRVQPQHF. CDR3 in DNA: TGCGCCAGCAGTGACGTGGGGAGAGTTCAGCCCCAGCATTTT.

V is TRBV6-4 and J is TRBJ2-7; 9 nucleotides match TRBD1. The CDR3 covers 15 residues. Germline values: CDR1 MRHNA, CDR2 SNTAGT. With 3 bases clipped from V and 3 bases from J, the junction kept 6 bases outside the gene matches. The DNA for the CDR3 is TGTGCCAGCAGTGAAGACAGGGGGAGAGGCTACGAGCAGTACTTC. It encodes CASSEDRGRGYEQYF.

The rearrangement joins TRBV29-1 to TRBJ2-7; 11 bases agree with TRBD2. V trimming: 1 base; J trimming: 9 bases; junction bases outside the gene matches: 8. This CDR3 is built from 14 residues. Germline assignment: CDR1 SQVTM and CDR2 ANQGSEA. CDR3 protein: CSVEGLAGREAQYF. Here the CDR3 DNA reads TGCAGCGTTGAAGGACTAGCGGGAAGAGAAGCGCAGTACTTC.

This chain links TRBV2 with TRBJ1-2; 7 bases align to TRBD1. CDR3 size: 13 residues. Trimming took 5 bases from V and 4 from J; bases not matched to a gene: 4. Germline assignment: CDR1 SNHLY and CDR2 FYNNEI. Here the CDR3 reads CASSLGQSYGYTF. In nucleotides, the CDR3 is TGTGCCAGCAGTTTGGGACAGAGCTATGGCTACACCTTC.

This chain joins TRBV5-8 and TRBJ1-4; D unclear. Per the germline V gene, CDR1 is SGHTS and CDR2 is YDEGEE. Trimming shortened V by 4 bases and J by 4 bases, and 20 bases separated the two germline ends. This CDR3 has 17 residues. The CDR3 loop is CASSIWGADGLNEKLFF. CDR3 DNA: TGTGCCAGCAGCATATGGGGAGCGGACGGGCTTAATGAAAAACTGTTTTTT.